This T cell receptor (beta chain) is drawn from a study of shared clonotypes between healthy human individuals. Points on this clone: Its target is not known.

Germline-derived CDR1 and CDR2 are SGHRS and YFSETQ. The CDR3 has 18 residues. V lost 0 bases and J lost 3; bases outside the gene matches: 5. Study-wide findings and caveats: The donor pool, a small one, limited the genetic and exposure-history diversity represented.

TCRdb keeps only in-frame clones here, not all; method: immunoSEQ multiplex PCR. The top ten hold around 0.4% of the sample, which has 2,500,000 or so clones, approximately 93% seen once. The J gene is TRBJ2-1, the V gene TRBV5-1, with 14 bases aligning to TRBD2. The sequenced sample was naive CD4+ T cells from PBMCs. Subset of the sample: CD45RA+ positively selected. This receptor was obtained from a man in his late teens or twenties in good health. Some clones in this sample may be carry-over from other donors' samples. DNA of the CDR3: TGCGCCAGCAGCTTGGAGGGACTAGCGGGAGTTGTCTACAATGAGCAGTTCTTC. It yields the protein CASSLEGLAGVVYNEQFF.